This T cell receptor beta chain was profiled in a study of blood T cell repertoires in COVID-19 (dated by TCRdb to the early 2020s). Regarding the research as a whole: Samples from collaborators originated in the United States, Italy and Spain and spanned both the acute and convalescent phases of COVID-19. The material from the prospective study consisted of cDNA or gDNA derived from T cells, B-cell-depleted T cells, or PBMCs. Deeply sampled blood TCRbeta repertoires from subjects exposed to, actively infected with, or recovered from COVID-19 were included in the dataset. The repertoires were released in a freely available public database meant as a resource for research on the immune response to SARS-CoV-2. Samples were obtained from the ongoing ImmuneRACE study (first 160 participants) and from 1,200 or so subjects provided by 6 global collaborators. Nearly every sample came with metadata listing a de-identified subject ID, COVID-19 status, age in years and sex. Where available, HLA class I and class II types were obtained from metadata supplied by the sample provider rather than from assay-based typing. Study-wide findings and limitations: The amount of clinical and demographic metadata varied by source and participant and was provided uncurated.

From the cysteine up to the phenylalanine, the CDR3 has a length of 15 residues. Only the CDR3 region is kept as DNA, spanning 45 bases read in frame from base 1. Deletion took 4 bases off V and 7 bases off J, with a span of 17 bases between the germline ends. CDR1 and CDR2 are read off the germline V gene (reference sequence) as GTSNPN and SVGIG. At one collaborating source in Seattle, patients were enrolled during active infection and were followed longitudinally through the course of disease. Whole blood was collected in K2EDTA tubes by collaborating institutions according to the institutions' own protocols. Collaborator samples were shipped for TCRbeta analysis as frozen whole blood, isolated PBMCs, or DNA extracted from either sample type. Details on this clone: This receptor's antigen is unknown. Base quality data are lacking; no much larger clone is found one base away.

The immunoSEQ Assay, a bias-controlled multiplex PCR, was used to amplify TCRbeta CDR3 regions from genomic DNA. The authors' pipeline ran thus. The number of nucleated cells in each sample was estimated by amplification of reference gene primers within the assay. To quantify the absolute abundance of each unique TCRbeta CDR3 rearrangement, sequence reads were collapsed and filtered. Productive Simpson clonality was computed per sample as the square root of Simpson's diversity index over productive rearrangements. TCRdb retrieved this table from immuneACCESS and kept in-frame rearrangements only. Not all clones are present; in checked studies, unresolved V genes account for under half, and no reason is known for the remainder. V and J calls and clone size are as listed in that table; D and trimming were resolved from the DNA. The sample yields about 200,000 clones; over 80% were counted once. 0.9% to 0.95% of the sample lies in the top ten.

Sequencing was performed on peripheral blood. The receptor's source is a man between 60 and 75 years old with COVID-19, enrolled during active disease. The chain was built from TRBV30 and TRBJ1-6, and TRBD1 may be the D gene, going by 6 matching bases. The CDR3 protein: CAWIPIRGYNSPLHF. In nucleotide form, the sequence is TGTGCCTGGATCCCAATCAGGGGTTACAATTCACCCCTCCACTTT.